This passage covers 24 T cell receptor beta chains from one sample sequenced in a study of cytomegalovirus exposure and HLA in healthy donors. The table came from immunoSEQ multiplex PCR; TCRdb's copy has only in-frame clones and leaves some out. The sample carries some 250,000 clones, 75% to 90% recorded once. The sample was PBMCs. The receptors stem from a woman aged 30 to 39 in good health and CMV-seropositive.

This rearrangement joins TRBV7-8 to TRBJ1-4; D unclear. The CDR3 extends over 14 amino acids. The V gene lost 1 base and the J gene lost 6 bases, with 9 bases spanning the gap. Germline values: CDR1 SGHVS, CDR2 FQNEAQ. CDR3 DNA: TGTGCCAGCAGCTTAGGCAGGCAAGATGAAAAACTGTTTTTT. Translating it yields CASSLGRQDEKLFF. Drawing the rest from reference TRBV7-8 and TRBJ1-4, the complete variable domain is GAGVSQSPRYKVAKRGQDVALRCDPISGHVSLFWYQQALGQGPEFLTYFQNEAQLDKSGLPSDRFFAERPEGSVSTLKIQRTQQEDSAVYLCASSLGRQDEKLFFGSGTQLSVL.

The chain carries TRBV7-2 and TRBJ2-5; D is undetermined. The CDR3 is 13 residues long. Germline assignment: CDR1 SGHTA and CDR2 FQGNSA. Trimming cost V 5 bases and J 3 bases, with 10 bases left between them. The CDR3 loop reads CASSTRSKETQYF. In DNA form, the CDR3 reads TGTGCCAGCAGCACCCGGTCGAAAGAGACCCAGTACTTC.

This chain links TRBV9 with TRBJ2-1; tentatively, D is TRBD2 (6 bases). V was trimmed by 0 bases and J by 6 bases, leaving 16 bases between them. The CDR3 consists of 16 residues. Germline V gives CDR1 SGDLS, CDR2 YYNGEE. CDR3 in DNA: TGTGCCAGCAGCGTAGCATGGCGGGAACCCCTCAATGAGCAGTTCTTC. Protein sequence: CASSVAWREPLNEQFF.

In its sample, this clone was seen a few times. This chain connects TRBV19 to TRBJ2-7; no firm D call. Germline V gene lookup returns CDR1 LNHDA and CDR2 SQIVND (reference sequence). The CDR3 consists of 15 residues. V lost 3 bases to trimming and J lost 0 bases, with 12 bases between them. CDR3: CASSMRFPSSYEQYF. CDR3 in DNA: TGTGCCAGTAGTATGCGATTCCCTAGCTCCTACGAGCAGTACTTC.

This sequence joins TRBV27 and TRBJ2-3; 9 bases line up with TRBD2. The trim removed 0 bases at V and 0 bases at J, leaving 13 bases unmatched. The CDR3 has 20 amino acids. The germline CDR1 and CDR2 sequences are MNHEY and SMNVEV (reference sequence). The CDR3 DNA reads TGTGCCAGCAGTTTATCGTCCTGGCGGGAGGGGTCGGCTAGCACAGATACGCAGTATTTT. Its translation is CASSLSSWREGSASTDTQYF.

The chain recombines TRBV6-6 with TRBJ1-5, with D perhaps matching TRBD1 (5 bases). Trimming shortened V by 2 bases and J by 0 bases, and 8 bases separated the two germline ends. The CDR3 has 15 amino acids. Germline V CDR1 and CDR2: MNHNY, SVGAGI (reference sequence). DNA for the CDR3: TGTGCCAGCAGTTACGTAGGGGATAGCAATCAGCCCCAGCATTTT. Translation gives CASSYVGDSNQPQHF.

This clone has just a few counts. In the same sample, other DNA sequences code for this CDR3. The J gene is TRBJ1-1, the V gene TRBV5-1; unclear D gene. Germline CDR1 SGHRS, CDR2 YFSETQ. The CDR3 covers 14 residues. The V and J ends lost 0 bases and 0 bases respectively, with 6 bases between them. CDR3 sequence: CASSLDTMNTEAFF. CDR3 nucleotides: TGCGCCAGCAGCTTGGACACTATGAACACTGAAGCTTTCTTT.

This sequence joins TRBV2 and TRBJ1-1, with 9 bases lining up with TRBD1. CDR1 SNHLY and CDR2 FYNNEI come from the germline V gene. The J segment lost 4 bases and the V segment lost 7 bases, leaving 7 bases of the junction unmatched. The CDR3 has 14 residues. The CDR3 reads CASNNRGQGTEAFF. Written as DNA, the CDR3 is TGTGCCAGCAACAACAGGGGGCAGGGCACTGAAGCTTTCTTT.

This chain links TRBV7-6 with TRBJ2-7, with D maybe TRBD2 (6 bases). Germline V gene lookup returns CDR1 SGHVS and CDR2 FNYEAQ. This CDR3 is built from 14 residues. Between the trimmed V and J ends, which lost 8 bases and 2 bases, there was a span of 16 bases. CDR3 DNA: TGTGCCAGCCTACCTGGTAGCGGACCCTACGAGCAGTACTTC. It codes for CASLPGSGPYEQYF.

The chain has TRBV25-1 and TRBJ1-4; unclear D gene. Germline V CDR1 and CDR2: MGHDK, SYGVNS. V lost 7 bases to trimming and J lost 6 bases, with 15 bases between them. CDR3 size: 14 residues. The CDR3 reads CASTHRGRDEKLFF. The CDR3, as DNA: TGTGCCAGCACCCATAGAGGGCGTGATGAAAAACTGTTTTTT.

This chain uses TRBV5-6 with TRBJ2-3; 13 bases fit TRBD2. The ends lost 4 bases at V and 4 bases at J; junction bases unmatched: 6. The CDR3 spans 16 residues. Germline CDR1 SGHDT, CDR2 YYEEEE. DNA of the CDR3: TGTGCCAGCAGCCCAGGACTAGCGGGAGTCCCAGATACGCAGTATTTT. This sequence encodes CASSPGLAGVPDTQYF.

The rearrangement uses TRBV28 and TRBJ1-5, with D possibly being TRBD1 (5 bases). This CDR3 region has 14 residues. Germline-derived CDR1 and CDR2 are MDHEN and SYDVKM. The germline V and J ends were trimmed by 2 bases and 6 bases, with 11 bases remaining between them. The CDR3 DNA reads TGTGCCAGCAGTTTAAGGACATACGTTCAGCCCCAGCATTTT. Translated: CASSLRTYVQPQHF.

The chain combines TRBV12-5 with TRBJ2-5, with TRBD1 matching over 7 bases. V was clipped by 2 bases and J by 4 bases; unmatched bases: 7. The CDR3 runs to 15 residues. CDR1 is LGHNT, CDR2 FRNRAP, per germline. The DNA of the CDR3 is TGTGCTAGTGGTTTGCACAGGGGAAGGAGAGAGACCCAGTACTTC. Protein sequence: CASGLHRGRRETQYF. The full variable domain, its missing parts supplied by reference TRBV12-5 and TRBJ2-5, is DARVTQTPRHKVTEMGQEVTMRCQPILGHNTVFWYRQTMMQGLELLAYFRNRAPLDDSGMPKDRFSAEMPDATLATLKIQPSEPRDSAVYFCASGLHRGRRETQYFGPGTRLLVL.

The chain joins TRBV20-1 to TRBJ2-1; 10 positions match TRBD1. This CDR3 is built from 10 residues. Per germline, CDR1 DFQATT and CDR2 SNEGSKA (reference sequence). The V segment lost 7 bases and the J segment 14 bases; nucleotides outside the gene matches: 5. CDR3 in DNA: TGCAGTGATAGGGACAGGGGAAAGTTCTTC. This translates into CSDRDRGKFF.

J is TRBJ1-2 and V is TRBV6-1; the match to TRBD1 covers 7 bases. The germline V gene encodes CDR1 MNHNS and CDR2 SASEGT. The CDR3 loop spans 13 amino acids. Germline trimming cut 6 bases from V and 3 bases from J; bases unmatched to any gene: 4. CDR3 region: CASRRGQDYGYTF. CDR3 sequence (DNA): TGTGCCAGCAGACGAGGACAGGACTATGGCTACACCTTC.

In its sample, this clone was seen once. The chain has TRBV6-1 and TRBJ1-5, with unresolved D. Germline V gene lookup returns CDR1 MNHNS and CDR2 SASEGT. The V gene lost 2 bases and the J gene lost 7 bases, with 18 bases spanning the gap. This CDR3 comprises 16 residues. CDR3 DNA sequence: TGTGCCAGCAGTGAAAAAGAGGGAACAGTCGGGCAGCCCCAGCATTTT. Its translation is CASSEKEGTVGQPQHF.

The rearrangement uses TRBV11-2 and TRBJ2-1, with D possibly TRBD2 on 6 matching bases. The CDR3 is 14 amino acids. Germline-derived CDR1 and CDR2 are SGHAT and FQNNGV. Trimming took 2 bases from V and 7 from J, leaving 12 bases between them. The DNA of the CDR3 is TGTGCCAGCAGCTTATTCCTAGCGATAAATGAGCAGTTCTTC. Protein product: CASSLFLAINEQFF.

V and J are TRBV4-1 and TRBJ2-3, with D perhaps TRBD2 (6 bases). CDR3 length equals 15 residues. Germline CDR1 MGHRA, CDR2 YSYEKL. V lost 0 bases to trimming and J lost 6 bases, with 13 bases between them. The CDR3 sequence is CASSQDRGGLDTQYF. The CDR3, as DNA: TGCGCCAGCAGCCAAGATAGGGGAGGTTTGGATACGCAGTATTTT.

This chain connects TRBV27 to TRBJ2-2, with TRBD2 matching over 10 bases. V trimming: 4 bases; J trimming: 4 bases; junction bases outside the gene matches: 3. CDR3 length: 15 residues. Germline loops: CDR1 MNHEY, CDR2 SMNVEV (reference sequence). The CDR3 DNA reads TGTGCCAGCAGTTCGACTAGCGGGTTCACCGGGGAGCTGTTTTTT. Its translation: CASSSTSGFTGELFF.

The chain carries TRBV27 and TRBJ2-1; possible D gene TRBD1, 6 bases. Germline CDR1 and CDR2: MNHEY and SMNVEV (reference sequence). V was shortened by 4 bases and J by 3 bases, with 10 bases between the two germline ends. The CDR3 totals 14 residues. The CDR3 loop is CASSSRQVYNEQFF. The CDR3 region has the DNA TGTGCCAGCAGTTCACGACAGGTCTACAATGAGCAGTTCTTC.

The gene calls are TRBV6-1 and TRBJ2-3, with D possibly being TRBD1 (6 bases). Trimming cost V 5 bases and J 7 bases, with 16 bases left between them. From germline, CDR1 is MNHNS and CDR2 SASEGT. This CDR3 spans 14 amino acids. CDR3 region: CASSSLQGFNTQYF. The CDR3 region has the DNA TGTGCCAGCAGTTCCTTACAGGGTTTTAATACGCAGTATTTT.

This chain links TRBV7-8 with TRBJ2-7, with 10 positions matching TRBD1. V trimming: 5 bases; J trimming: 3 bases; junction bases outside the gene matches: 7. The CDR3 is 15 amino acids. The germline gives CDR1 SGHVS, CDR2 FQNEAQ. CDR3 DNA: TGTGCCAGCAGCCGCGCGGGACAGGGGAACTACGAGCAGTACTTC. This gives the protein CASSRAGQGNYEQYF.

V and J are TRBV5-1 and TRBJ2-5, with 10 bases fitting TRBD1. Germline V gives CDR1 SGHRS, CDR2 YFSETQ. The CDR3 runs to 14 residues. V lost 4 bases to trimming and J lost 4 bases; unmatched junction nucleotides: 4. The CDR3 DNA reads TGCGCCAGCAGCATAGACAGGGGGCGAGAGACCCAGTACTTC. Translating gives CASSIDRGRETQYF.

This chain uses TRBV5-1 with TRBJ2-7; the D gene is possibly TRBD1 (6 bases). V lost 0 bases to trimming and J lost 2 bases, with 9 bases between them. CDR1 is SGHRS, CDR2 YFSETQ, per germline. The CDR3 consists of 14 residues. CDR3 nucleotides: TGCGCCAGCAGCTTGGACCCAGGGGCCTACGAGCAGTACTTC. Amino acids: CASSLDPGAYEQYF.